This TCR beta chain was found in a study of blood T cell repertoires in COVID-19. Looking at the study overall: The United States, Italy and Spain were the sources of the acute and convalescent COVID-19 samples. Sample material is recorded as cDNA or gDNA derived from T cells, B-cell-depleted T cells, or PBMCs.

The V end lost 3 bases, the J end lost 4 bases, and 18 bases lay between the germline ends. Germline CDR1 reads KGHSH; CDR2 reads LQKENI. The length of the CDR3 is 16 residues. Original analysis: Nucleated cell counts were estimated from reference gene primer amplification. Only in-frame clones appear in the TCRdb table, and some are missing; sequencing was by immunoSEQ multiplex PCR. V and J calls and clone size are those listed in that table; D and trimming were worked out from the DNA. The data contain some 190,000 clones, less than 90% of them singletons. This TCR was recovered from a man aged 25 to 45 with acute or convalescent COVID-19. The rearrangement links TRBV18 to TRBJ1-1; possible D gene TRBD1, 5 bases. Sequenced sample: peripheral blood. The CDR3 loop is CASSPGPRQEGTEAFF. The CDR3 nucleotides read TGTGCCAGCTCACCGGGGCCCCGGCAGGAGGGCACTGAAGCTTTCTTT.